The next 2 T cell receptor beta chains were all read from a single sample in a study of blood T cell repertoires in COVID-19. Sequencing used immunoSEQ multiplex PCR; TCRdb keeps in-frame clones, though not all of them. The sample gives about 220,000 clones, 75% to 90% of which show up once; over 3% is in the top ten. Sequences were obtained from PBMCs or T cells enriched from blood (not recorded which). Receptor source: a woman in her forties with acute COVID-19.

The V gene is TRBV4-2, the J gene TRBJ1-3; no reliable D call. Germline CDR1 is LGHNA and CDR2 is YNFKEQ. V was trimmed by 1 base and J by 0 bases, leaving 7 bases between them. There are 15 residues in the CDR3. The CDR3 DNA reads as TGTGCCAGCAGCCAAGGGAGAGCCTCTGGAAACACCATATATTTT. Residues: CASSQGRASGNTIYF.

CDR3 region: CASSETGPGYTF. The CDR3 DNA reads TGTGCCAGCAGCGAGACAGGGCCTGGCTACACCTTC. The chain recombines TRBV2 with TRBJ1-2; TRBD1 agrees at 7 bases. V lost 6 bases to trimming and J lost 7 bases; unmatched junction nucleotides: 5. Per the germline V gene, CDR1 is SNHLY and CDR2 is FYNNEI. CDR3 size: 12 residues.